These 25 T cell receptor beta chains were all obtained from the same sample, sequenced in a study of a mutant IDH1 vaccine in newly diagnosed glioma. As to time point: baseline, week 1 (first vaccination visit). Treatment indicated: pre-vaccination baseline after standard-of-care therapy. Sequencing was performed with immunoSEQ multiplex PCR; in TCRdb, only in-frame clones are kept and a portion is missing. The sample contains roughly 16,000 clones, about 77% of which appear only once. Sequencing was performed on PBMCs, taken from a glioma patient treated with radiotherapy, temozolomide or both. These receptors were taken from a man aged 35-49 years with glioma.

The rearrangement links TRBV6-1 to TRBJ1-2; no reliable D call. The CDR3 length is 11 residues. Between the trimmed V and J ends, which lost 6 bases and 5 bases, there was a span of 7 bases. The germline gives CDR1 MNHNS, CDR2 SASEGT. Here the CDR3 reads CASSYGYGYTF. For the CDR3, the DNA is TGTGCCAGCAGCTACGGTTATGGCTACACCTTC.

The chain uses TRBV7-6 and TRBJ1-3; 7 bases are a match to TRBD1. Germline V gene sequence: CDR1 SGHVS, CDR2 FNYEAQ. With V trimmed by 6 bases and J by 3 bases, 11 bases remained unmatched. The CDR3 is made up of 16 amino acids. CDR3 loop: CASRQNRDSVGNTIYF. The CDR3 DNA reads as TGTGCCAGCAGACAAAACCGGGACAGTGTTGGAAACACCATATATTTT.

The chain has TRBV7-2 and TRBJ1-1, with D unclear. Trimming shortened V by 1 base and J by 1 base, and 10 bases separated the two germline ends. This CDR3 is 15 amino acids long. From germline, CDR1 is SGHTA and CDR2 FQGNSA. CDR3 amino acids: CASSLGVRGNTEAFF. CDR3 bases: TGTGCCAGCAGCTTAGGGGTACGAGGGAACACTGAAGCTTTCTTT.

Regarding this clone: A read error may account for a junction end that differs from germline. The V and J genes are TRBV2 and TRBJ1-3; D remains ambiguous. The V gene's germline CDR1 is SNHLY and CDR2 FYNNEI. The CDR3 spans 15 residues. The CDR3: CASREQSLSGNTIYF. The CDR3 DNA sequence: TGTGCCAGCCGTGAACAGAGCCTCTCTGGAAACACCATATATTTT.

J is TRBJ2-2 and V is TRBV2; TRBD1 might be the D (6 bases). Germline CDR1 SNHLY, CDR2 FYNNEI. V was pared by 10 bases and J by 1 base, with 16 bases between. The CDR3 sequence is 15 residues long. This CDR3 is CATPPKGQNTGELFF. The CDR3, as DNA: TGTGCCACCCCCCCGAAGGGACAGAACACCGGGGAGCTGTTTTTT. Together with reference TRBV2 and TRBJ2-2, the CDR3 gives the full variable domain: EPEVTQTPSHQVTQMGQEVILRCVPISNHLYFYWYRQILGQKVEFLVSFYNNEISEKSEIFDDQFSVERPDGSNFTLKIRSTKLEDSAMYFCATPPKGQNTGELFFGEGSRLTVL.

This clone was observed a few times. The V gene is TRBV14, the J gene TRBJ1-4, with D maybe TRBD1 (6 bases). The CDR3 is 16 residues long. Trimming took 0 bases from V and 5 from J, leaving 13 bases between them. Germline assignment: CDR1 SGHDN and CDR2 FVKESK. CDR3 residues: CASSQDFTGRNEKLFF. DNA for the CDR3: TGTGCCAGCAGCCAAGATTTTACAGGGAGGAATGAAAAACTGTTTTTT.

The gene calls are TRBV5-1 and TRBJ1-5, with 10 bases that match TRBD1. V trimming: 4 bases; J trimming: 3 bases; junction bases outside the gene matches: 10. From germline, CDR1 is SGHRS and CDR2 YFSETQ. This CDR3 contains 17 residues. CDR3 region: CASSPRPGQGPNQPQHF. For the CDR3, the DNA is TGCGCCAGCAGCCCGAGACCGGGACAGGGGCCCAATCAGCCCCAGCATTTT.

The chain recombines TRBV5-1 with TRBJ2-7, with D unclear. CDR3 length equals 13 residues. Germline assignment: CDR1 SGHRS and CDR2 YFSETQ. Trimming left V 1 base short and J 5 bases short, with 10 bases between. CDR3 sequence reads: CASSLTLGNEQYF. The CDR3 DNA reads as TGCGCCAGCAGCTTGACGTTGGGGAACGAGCAGTACTTC.

V gene TRBV5-8 combines with J gene TRBJ2-3, with a tentative D call TRBD2 (6 bases). Germline CDR1 and CDR2: SGHTS and YDEGEE. The CDR3 length is 13 residues. V dropped 4 bases and J dropped 7 bases, with 13 bases sitting between them. The CDR3 coding sequence is TGTGCCAGCAGCCAATCGGAGGGCTATACGCAGTATTTT. This codes for CASSQSEGYTQYF.

Remarks on this clone: One junction end disagrees with the germline gene, perhaps due to a read error. J is TRBJ2-3 and V is TRBV2; a possible D gene is TRBD2 (5 bases). The germline V gene encodes CDR1 SNHLY and CDR2 FYNNEI. The CDR3 loop spans 15 amino acids. The CDR3 loop is CASREGSLAADTQYF. CDR3 bases: TGTGCCAGCCGTGAGGGAAGTTTGGCGGCAGATACGCAGTATTTT.

This chain links TRBV7-2 with TRBJ1-2; no clear D gene. V gave up 1 base and J gave up 0 bases, with 15 bases separating them. This CDR3 is built from 17 residues. Germline lookup yields CDR1 SGHTA and CDR2 FQGNSA. CDR3 loop: CASSLGVLSEANYGYTF. CDR3 nucleotides: TGTGCCAGCAGCTTAGGGGTCCTGTCAGAAGCTAACTATGGCTACACCTTC.

This sequence joins TRBV6-1 and TRBJ1-2; unclear D gene. V was cut by 3 bases and J by 7 bases, with 12 bases left in between. Germline lookup yields CDR1 MNHNS and CDR2 SASEGT. This CDR3 contains 13 residues. The CDR3 bases are TGTGCCAGCAGTGATTCTGGGGTGGCTGGCTACACCTTC. This encodes CASSDSGVAGYTF.

DNA for the CDR3: TGTGCCAGCTCACCAACAGGGGAGGCGGAGACCCAGTACTTC. Amino acids: CASSPTGEAETQYF. J is TRBJ2-5 and V is TRBV18, with TRBD1 as a possible D gene (7 bases). The CDR3 is made up of 14 amino acids. Per the germline V gene, CDR1 is KGHSH and CDR2 is LQKENI. V was shortened by 2 bases and J by 5 bases, with 12 bases between the two germline ends.

The rearrangement joins TRBV6-6 to TRBJ2-2, with TRBD2 identical over 13 bases. J was trimmed by 7 bases and V by 5 bases; bases with no gene match: 4. The CDR3 has 15 residues. In germline, CDR1 is MNHNY, CDR2 SVGAGI (reference sequence). As DNA, the CDR3 is TGTGCCAGCAGTAGGACTAGCGGGAGTGTCGGGGAGCTGTTTTTT. Protein: CASSRTSGSVGELFF.

The V call is TRBV5-8, the J call TRBJ2-3, with D unclear. This CDR3 spans 13 amino acids. The V end lost 0 bases, the J end lost 7 bases, and 9 bases lay between the germline ends. The germline CDR1 and CDR2 sequences are SGHTS and YDEGEE. The CDR3 reads CASSLDPRNTQYF. The CDR3 DNA follows: TGTGCCAGCAGCTTGGATCCCAGGAATACGCAGTATTTT.

This chain joins TRBV10-3 and TRBJ2-3; 7 bases align to TRBD1. Germline V gives CDR1 ENHRY, CDR2 SYGVKD. The J segment lost 1 base and the V segment lost 0 bases, leaving 7 bases of the junction unmatched. The CDR3 sequence is 17 residues long. The CDR3 DNA reads as TGTGCCATCAGTGAGTCAGGAATAGGGGGCGGCACAGATACGCAGTATTTT. It translates to CAISESGIGGGTDTQYF.

DNA for the CDR3: TGCGCCAGCAGCTTGGAGGGGCTTTTTCACGAAAAACTGTTTTTT. Translating gives CASSLEGLFHEKLFF. The genes are TRBV5-1 and TRBJ1-4; D is perhaps TRBD1 (5 bases). V was shortened by 0 bases and J by 8 bases, with 14 bases between the two germline ends. CDR3 length: 15 amino acids. CDR1 and CDR2 from the germline V gene are SGHRS and YFSETQ.

This clone turned up a few times. V and J are TRBV19 and TRBJ1-3; a possible D gene is TRBD1 (5 bases). V was pared by 3 bases and J by 7 bases, with 22 bases between. The germline V gene encodes CDR1 LNHDA and CDR2 SQIVND (reference sequence). The CDR3 totals 17 residues. CDR3 amino acids: CASSISRGQGKGNTIYF. In DNA form, the CDR3 reads TGTGCCAGTAGTATCTCCCGGGGTCAGGGTAAGGGGAACACCATATATTTT.

This clone has only a few counts. The chain is built from TRBV29-1 and TRBJ2-2; TRBD2 might be the D (6 bases). Per the germline V gene, CDR1 is SQVTM and CDR2 is ANQGSEA. The V and J ends lost 7 bases and 1 base respectively, with 13 bases between them. This CDR3 has 14 residues. The CDR3 nucleotides read TGCAGCGCCCGGAGGGACTGGAACACCGGGGAGCTGTTTTTT. It specifies CSARRDWNTGELFF.

This clone was found a few times. The chain has TRBV19 and TRBJ2-3; 8 bases are a match to TRBD1. Per germline, CDR1 LNHDA and CDR2 SQIVND (reference sequence). Unmatched junction bases numbered 5, after V lost 6 bases and J lost 3 bases. This CDR3 contains 14 residues. CDR3 sequence (DNA): TGTGCCAGTAGCTCGGGACAGGCGACAGATACGCAGTATTTT. Its protein is CASSSGQATDTQYF.

The V call is TRBV5-1, the J call TRBJ2-1, with 10 bases fitting TRBD2. V gave up 1 base and J gave up 8 bases; unmatched junction bases: 6. The V gene's germline CDR1 is SGHRS and CDR2 YFSETQ. This CDR3 contains 15 residues. DNA of the CDR3: TGCGCCAGCAGCTTGAGCGGGAGGGCACTTGATGAGCAGTTCTTC. It specifies CASSLSGRALDEQFF. Filled out from reference TRBV5-1 and TRBJ2-1, the complete variable domain reads KAGVTQTPRYLIKTRGQQVTLSCSPISGHRSVSWYQQTPGQGLQFLFEYFSETQRNKGNFPGRFSGRQFSNSRSEMNVSTLELGDSALYLCASSLSGRALDEQFFGPGTRLTVL.

This rearrangement joins TRBV5-6 to TRBJ1-2; 7 nucleotides match TRBD1. Germline trimming cut 2 bases from V and 8 bases from J; bases unmatched to any gene: 6. Germline CDR1 reads SGHDT; CDR2 reads YYEEEE. CDR3 length equals 13 residues. CDR3 loop: CASSLDRGHGYTF. The CDR3 nucleotides are TGTGCCAGCAGCTTAGATAGGGGGCACGGCTACACCTTC.

The gene calls are TRBV12-5 and TRBJ2-3, with 9 bases fitting TRBD1. The CDR3 has 14 amino acids. The V segment lost 6 bases and the J segment 11 bases; nucleotides outside the gene matches: 12. Looked up from germline, CDR1 is LGHNT and CDR2 is FRNRAP. The CDR3 here is CASGLGTGPEVQYF. CDR3 DNA: TGTGCTAGTGGACTCGGGACAGGGCCCGAGGTGCAGTATTTT.

A few counts support this clone. The rearrangement joins TRBV19 to TRBJ2-7, with 8 nucleotides matching TRBD2. Losses at the gene ends were 3 bases for V and 3 bases for J; bases not matched to a gene: 7. In germline, CDR1 is LNHDA, CDR2 SQIVND (reference sequence). CDR3 length equals 15 residues. As DNA, the CDR3 is TGTGCCAGTAGTATCGGAGCGGGGGTAGTCTACGAGCAGTACTTC. Residues: CASSIGAGVVYEQYF.

The chain couples TRBV11-2 to TRBJ2-3, with a possible D match to TRBD1 (6 bases). The CDR3 spans 14 residues. V was shortened by 5 bases and J by 5 bases, with 14 bases between the two germline ends. The germline V gene has CDR1 SGHAT and CDR2 FQNNGV. This CDR3 is CASSREIGGDTQYF. As DNA, the CDR3 is TGTGCCAGCAGCCGCGAAATAGGGGGAGATACGCAGTATTTT.